The 13 T cell receptor beta chains reported below all come from one sample, sequenced in a study of blood T cell repertoires in COVID-19. Here immunoSEQ multiplex PCR was the method, and the copy in TCRdb shows in-frame clones only, minus some. The sample carries under 70,000 clones, roughly 78% recorded once. Specimen: peripheral blood. These TCRs come from a human donor in a cohort sampled during active COVID-19.

The chain carries TRBV4-1 and TRBJ2-5, with 8 bases identical to TRBD1. Germline-derived CDR1 and CDR2 are MGHRA and YSYEKL. With V trimmed by 4 bases and J by 3 bases, 10 bases remained unmatched. The CDR3 runs 16 residues. In nucleotides, the CDR3 is TGCGCCAGCAGCCGCCGATTGACAGGGGCTGAAGAGACCCAGTACTTC. Its translation: CASSRRLTGAEETQYF.

This clone turned up a few times. The chain couples TRBV4-1 to TRBJ1-5, with 7 nucleotides matching TRBD1. V lost 6 bases, J lost 2 bases, and 4 bases stayed unmatched. CDR1 is MGHRA and CDR2 is YSYEKL in the germline V gene. This CDR3 has 14 residues. The CDR3 DNA reads TGCGCCAGCAGTCCCGGGACAGGCAATCAGCCCCAGCATTTT. Its protein product is CASSPGTGNQPQHF.

This chain links TRBV7-2 with TRBJ2-5; 7 positions match TRBD1. Germline V gene sequence: CDR1 SGHTA, CDR2 FQGNSA. The CDR3 is 14 amino acids. Trimming removed 1 base from V and 7 bases from J; junction bases left unmatched: 6. This CDR3 is CASSLGQGVGTQYF. The CDR3 region has the DNA TGTGCCAGCAGCTTAGGCCAGGGGGTGGGGACCCAGTACTTC.

This chain connects TRBV20-1 to TRBJ1-1; D uncertain. Germline V gives CDR1 DFQATT, CDR2 SNEGSKA (reference sequence). CDR3 length: 11 amino acids. With 3 bases removed from V and 4 bases from J, the gap between germline ends came to 6 bases. The CDR3 reads CSASRVTEAFF. In DNA form, the CDR3 reads TGCAGTGCTAGCCGTGTCACTGAAGCTTTCTTT.

This clone was observed a single time. V usage is TRBV5-5 and J usage is TRBJ2-5, with a weak D call TRBD1 (6 bases). The germline V and J ends were trimmed by 3 bases and 2 bases, with 8 bases remaining between them. The CDR3 loop spans 13 amino acids. From germline, CDR1 is SGHKS and CDR2 YYEKEE (reference sequence). CDR3 nucleotides: TGTGCCAGCAGCTCAGGACAGCAAGAGACCCAGTACTTC. This codes for CASSSGQQETQYF.

This clone has only one observation. The CDR3: CASSPGVAGSNEQFF. Here the CDR3 DNA reads TGCGCCAGCAGCCCCGGAGTAGCGGGTAGCAATGAGCAGTTCTTC. The chain recombines TRBV5-1 with TRBJ2-1, with TRBD2 matching 7 bases. The CDR3 contains 15 residues. After removal of 4 bases from V and 6 bases from J, the junction contained 10 bases not matched to a gene. The germline gives CDR1 SGHRS, CDR2 YFSETQ.

The V call is TRBV6-6, the J call TRBJ2-5; no firm D call. This CDR3 contains 10 residues. Trimming cost V 6 bases and J 5 bases, with 4 bases left between them. CDR1 and CDR2 (germline): MNHNY, SVGAGI (reference sequence). CDR3 DNA: TGTGCCAGCAGCCGGGAGACCCAGTACTTC. It specifies CASSRETQYF.

This chain connects TRBV3-1 (or the pseudogene TRBV3-2) to TRBJ2-7; a weak D match, TRBD1 (6 bases). CDR1 is LGHDT and CDR2 is YNNKEL in the germline V gene (reference sequence). Between the trimmed V and J ends, which lost 6 bases and 0 bases, there was a span of 12 bases. This CDR3 contains 14 residues. CDR3 nucleotide sequence: TGTGCCAGCAGAAAAACAGGGAACTCCTACGAGCAGTACTTC. Amino acids: CASRKTGNSYEQYF.

The chain couples TRBV3-1 (or the pseudogene TRBV3-2) to TRBJ1-4, with D perhaps matching TRBD1 (6 bases). Germline assignment: CDR1 LGHDT and CDR2 YNNKEL (reference sequence). Trimming stripped 4 bases from V and 8 bases from J, with 14 bases between. This CDR3 comprises 14 residues. CDR3 sequence (DNA): TGTGCCAGCAGCCCCACGACAGGAGGCGAAAAACTGTTTTTT. Amino acids: CASSPTTGGEKLFF.

This clone was counted once. This chain uses TRBV27 with TRBJ2-7, with 14 bases fitting TRBD2. The J segment lost 5 bases and the V segment lost 4 bases, leaving 7 bases of the junction unmatched. This CDR3 is 16 amino acids long. The germline gives CDR1 MNHEY, CDR2 SMNVEV (reference sequence). The DNA of the CDR3 is TGTGCCAGCAGTTCCTGGACTAGCGGGAGGAATGACGAGCAGTACTTC. Protein: CASSSWTSGRNDEQYF.

This clone was picked up one time. V and J are TRBV5-1 and TRBJ2-7; the D is unclear. Between the trimmed V and J ends, which lost 3 bases and 4 bases, there was a span of 8 bases. The CDR3 spans 12 residues. CDR1 is SGHRS and CDR2 is YFSETQ in the germline V gene. This CDR3 reads CASSSDNYEQYF. CDR3 DNA: TGCGCCAGCAGCTCCGACAATTACGAGCAGTACTTC. Full variable domain (rest looked up from reference TRBV5-1 and TRBJ2-7): KAGVTQTPRYLIKTRGQQVTLSCSPISGHRSVSWYQQTPGQGLQFLFEYFSETQRNKGNFPGRFSGRQFSNSRSEMNVSTLELGDSALYLCASSSDNYEQYFGPGTRLTVT.

The V and J genes are TRBV6-2 or TRBV6-3 and TRBJ2-1, with TRBD2 identical over 13 bases. CDR3 length: 18 amino acids. CDR1 and CDR2 (germline): MNHEY, SVGEGT. V was pared by 0 bases and J by 4 bases, with 6 bases of the junction left unmatched. CDR3 DNA: TGTGCCAGCAGTTACTCAGTTACTAGCGGGAGGGATTACAATGAGCAGTTCTTC. Its translation: CASSYSVTSGRDYNEQFF.

The chain couples TRBV7-3 to TRBJ2-2; the match to TRBD2 covers 14 bases. The germline CDR1 and CDR2 sequences are SGHTA and FQGTGA. The CDR3 loop spans 16 amino acids. V lost 5 bases and J lost 6; bases outside the gene matches: 5. CDR3 sequence (DNA): TGTGCCAGCAGCCCAAGGGGACTAGCGGGAGCCGGGGAGCTGTTTTTT. This sequence encodes CASSPRGLAGAGELFF.